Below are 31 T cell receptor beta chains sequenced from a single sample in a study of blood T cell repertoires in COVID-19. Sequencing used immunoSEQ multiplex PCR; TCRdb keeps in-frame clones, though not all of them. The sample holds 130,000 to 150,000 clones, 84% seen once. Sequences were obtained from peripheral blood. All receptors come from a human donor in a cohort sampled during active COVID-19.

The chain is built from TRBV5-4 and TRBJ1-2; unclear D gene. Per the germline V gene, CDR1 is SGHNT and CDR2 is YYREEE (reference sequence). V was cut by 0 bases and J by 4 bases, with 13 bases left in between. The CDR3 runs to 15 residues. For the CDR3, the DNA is TGTGCCAGCAGCTTGGCCGGTGCAGGCCCCTATGGCTACACCTTC. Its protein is CASSLAGAGPYGYTF.

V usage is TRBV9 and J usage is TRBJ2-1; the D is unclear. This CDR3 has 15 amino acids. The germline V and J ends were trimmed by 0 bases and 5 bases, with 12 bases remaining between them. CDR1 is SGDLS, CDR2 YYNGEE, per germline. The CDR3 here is CASSVAVNRHNEQFF. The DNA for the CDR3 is TGTGCCAGCAGCGTAGCAGTAAACAGACACAATGAGCAGTTCTTC.

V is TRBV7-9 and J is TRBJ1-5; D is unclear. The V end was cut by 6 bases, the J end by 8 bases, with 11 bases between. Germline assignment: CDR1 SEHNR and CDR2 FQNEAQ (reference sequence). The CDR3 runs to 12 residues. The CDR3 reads CASSALGEPQHF. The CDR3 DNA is TGTGCCAGCAGTGCCTTAGGAGAGCCCCAGCATTTT.

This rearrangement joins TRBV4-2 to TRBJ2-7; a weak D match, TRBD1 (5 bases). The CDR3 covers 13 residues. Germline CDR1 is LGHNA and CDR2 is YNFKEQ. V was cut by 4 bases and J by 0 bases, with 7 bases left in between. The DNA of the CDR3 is TGTGCCAGCAGCCCGGACACCTCCTACGAGCAGTACTTC. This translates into CASSPDTSYEQYF.

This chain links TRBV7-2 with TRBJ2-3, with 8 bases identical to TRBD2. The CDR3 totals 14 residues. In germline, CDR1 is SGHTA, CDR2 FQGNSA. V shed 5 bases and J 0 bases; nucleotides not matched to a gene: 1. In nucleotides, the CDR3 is TGTGCCAGCAGCCGGGGGGGGAGCACAGATACGCAGTATTTT. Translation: CASSRGGSTDTQYF.

This CDR3 reads CASSFRDRVTEQYF. In DNA form, the CDR3 reads TGCGCCAGCAGCTTCCGGGACAGGGTAACCGAGCAGTACTTC. This rearrangement joins TRBV5-1 to TRBJ2-7; 9 positions match TRBD1. The length of the CDR3 is 14 residues. V was clipped by 2 bases and J by 6 bases; unmatched bases: 6. Germline V gene sequence: CDR1 SGHRS, CDR2 YFSETQ.

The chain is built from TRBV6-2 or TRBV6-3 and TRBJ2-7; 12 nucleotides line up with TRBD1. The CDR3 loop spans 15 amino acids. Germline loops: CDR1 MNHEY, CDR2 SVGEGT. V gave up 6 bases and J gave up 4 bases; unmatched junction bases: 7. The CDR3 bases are TGTGCCAGCAGCAGACTGGGACAGGGGGCTTACGAGCAGTACTTC. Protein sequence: CASSRLGQGAYEQYF.

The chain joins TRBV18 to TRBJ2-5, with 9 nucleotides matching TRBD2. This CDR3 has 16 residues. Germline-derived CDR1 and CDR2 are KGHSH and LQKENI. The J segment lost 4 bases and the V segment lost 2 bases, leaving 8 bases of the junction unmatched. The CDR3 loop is CASSPSLSSGGETQYF. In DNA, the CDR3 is TGTGCCAGCTCACCAAGCTTGAGTAGCGGGGGAGAGACCCAGTACTTC.

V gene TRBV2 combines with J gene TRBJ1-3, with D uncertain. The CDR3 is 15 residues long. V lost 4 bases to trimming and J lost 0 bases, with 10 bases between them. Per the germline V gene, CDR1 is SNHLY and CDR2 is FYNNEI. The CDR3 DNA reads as TGTGCCAGCAGTGTACAGAAAAGCTCTGGAAACACCATATATTTT. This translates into CASSVQKSSGNTIYF.

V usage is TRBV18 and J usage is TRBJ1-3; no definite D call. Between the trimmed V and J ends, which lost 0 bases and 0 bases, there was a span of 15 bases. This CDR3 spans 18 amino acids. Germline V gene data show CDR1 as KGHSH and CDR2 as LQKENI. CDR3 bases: TGTGCCAGCTCACCACCGAGCGTCCGGGTGAACTCTGGAAACACCATATATTTT. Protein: CASSPPSVRVNSGNTIYF.

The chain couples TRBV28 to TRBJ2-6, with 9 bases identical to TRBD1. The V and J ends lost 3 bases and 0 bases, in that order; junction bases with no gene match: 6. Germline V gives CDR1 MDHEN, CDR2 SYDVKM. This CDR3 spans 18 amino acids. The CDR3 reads CASSFSGTGRSGANVLTF. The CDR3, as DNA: TGTGCCAGCAGTTTTTCCGGGACAGGGCGCTCTGGGGCCAACGTCCTGACTTTC.

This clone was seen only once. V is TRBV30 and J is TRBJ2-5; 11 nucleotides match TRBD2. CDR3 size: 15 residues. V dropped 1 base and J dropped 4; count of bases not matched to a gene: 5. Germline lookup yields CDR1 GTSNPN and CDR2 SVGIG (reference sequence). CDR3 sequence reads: CAWSGGTSGGETQYF. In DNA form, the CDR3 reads TGTGCCTGGAGTGGAGGAACTAGCGGGGGAGAGACCCAGTACTTC.

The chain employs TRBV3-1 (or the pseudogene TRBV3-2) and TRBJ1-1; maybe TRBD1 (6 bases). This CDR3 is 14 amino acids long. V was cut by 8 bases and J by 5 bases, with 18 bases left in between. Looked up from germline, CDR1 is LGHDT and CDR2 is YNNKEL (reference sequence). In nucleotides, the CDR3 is TGTGCCAGCGGGCAATTGGGAGGGGGAACTGAAGCTTTCTTT. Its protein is CASGQLGGGTEAFF.

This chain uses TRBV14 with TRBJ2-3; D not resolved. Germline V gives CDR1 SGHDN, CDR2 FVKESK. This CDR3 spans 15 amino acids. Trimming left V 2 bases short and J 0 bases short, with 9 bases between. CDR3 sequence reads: CASSQWRSSTDTQYF. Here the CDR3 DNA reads TGTGCCAGCAGCCAATGGAGATCCAGCACAGATACGCAGTATTTT.

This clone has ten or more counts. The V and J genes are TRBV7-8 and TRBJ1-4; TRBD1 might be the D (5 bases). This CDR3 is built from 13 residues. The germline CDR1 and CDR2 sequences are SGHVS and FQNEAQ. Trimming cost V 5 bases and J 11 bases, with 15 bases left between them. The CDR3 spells CASSPARGVKLFF. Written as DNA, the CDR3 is TGTGCCAGCAGCCCAGCTCGGGGGGTGAAACTGTTTTTT.

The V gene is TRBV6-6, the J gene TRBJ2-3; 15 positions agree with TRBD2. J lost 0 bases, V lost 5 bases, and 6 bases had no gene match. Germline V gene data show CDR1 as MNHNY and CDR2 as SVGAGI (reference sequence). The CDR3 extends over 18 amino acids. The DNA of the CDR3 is TGTGCCAGCAGTCGCGGGACTAGCGGGGGGCCTAGCACAGATACGCAGTATTTT. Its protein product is CASSRGTSGGPSTDTQYF.

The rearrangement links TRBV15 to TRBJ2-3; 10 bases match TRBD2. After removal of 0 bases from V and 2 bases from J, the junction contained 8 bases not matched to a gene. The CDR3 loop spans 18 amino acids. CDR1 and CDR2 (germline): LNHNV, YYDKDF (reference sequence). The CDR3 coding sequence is TGTGCCACCAGCAGAGACGCTAGCGGGGGCGAACACACAGATACGCAGTATTTT. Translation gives CATSRDASGGEHTDTQYF. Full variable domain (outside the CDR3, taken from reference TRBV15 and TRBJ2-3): DAMVIQNPRYQVTQFGKPVTLSCSQTLNHNVMYWYQQKSSQAPKLLFHYYDKDFNNEADTPDNFQSRRPNTSFCFLDIRSPGLGDTAMYLCATSRDASGGEHTDTQYFGPGTRLTVL.

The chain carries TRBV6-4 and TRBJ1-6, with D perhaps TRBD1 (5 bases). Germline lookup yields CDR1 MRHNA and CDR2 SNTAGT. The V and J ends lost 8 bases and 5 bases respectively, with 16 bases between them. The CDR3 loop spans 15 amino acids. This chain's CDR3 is CASRTHPGDNSPLHF. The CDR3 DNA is TGTGCCAGCCGGACCCATCCGGGGGATAATTCACCCCTCCACTTT.

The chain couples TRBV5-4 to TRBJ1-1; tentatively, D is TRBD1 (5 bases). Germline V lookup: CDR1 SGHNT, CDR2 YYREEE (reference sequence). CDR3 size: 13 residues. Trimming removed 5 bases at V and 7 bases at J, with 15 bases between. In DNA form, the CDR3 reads TGTGCCAGCAGTTTAGGGGTCCGCGGTGAAGCTTTCTTT. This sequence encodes CASSLGVRGEAFF.

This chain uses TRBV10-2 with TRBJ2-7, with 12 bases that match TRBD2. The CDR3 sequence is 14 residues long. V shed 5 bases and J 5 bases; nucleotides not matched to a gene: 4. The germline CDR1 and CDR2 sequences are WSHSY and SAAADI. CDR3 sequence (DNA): TGCGCCAGCAGTTTAAGACTAGCGGGGGACGAGCAGTACTTC. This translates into CASSLRLAGDEQYF.

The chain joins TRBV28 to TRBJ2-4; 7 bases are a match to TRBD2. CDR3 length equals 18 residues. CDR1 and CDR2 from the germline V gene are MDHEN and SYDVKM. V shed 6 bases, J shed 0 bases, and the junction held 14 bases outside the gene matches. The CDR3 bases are TGTGCCAGCAGCCCCCGGTGGGTAGCGGGCTTAGCCAAAAACATTCAGTACTTC. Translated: CASSPRWVAGLAKNIQYF.

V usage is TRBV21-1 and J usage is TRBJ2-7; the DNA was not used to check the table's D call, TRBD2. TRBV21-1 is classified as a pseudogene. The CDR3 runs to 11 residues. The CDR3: CASGGFDEQYF. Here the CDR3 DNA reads TGTGCCAGCGGGGGGTTCGACGAGCAGTACTTC.

The CDR3 is CASAGIGSDTQYF. The DNA for the CDR3 is TGTGCCAGCGCGGGGATAGGTTCGGATACGCAGTATTTT. The chain joins TRBV11-2 to TRBJ2-3; TRBD2 might be the D (6 bases). CDR1 is SGHAT and CDR2 is FQNNGV in the germline V gene. This CDR3 comprises 13 residues. Trimming took 8 bases from V and 6 from J, leaving 15 bases between them.

The CDR3, as DNA: TGTGCCAGCAGCCCAAGAGGGGGCACAGGGGGGGGAGAGACCCAGTACTTC. This codes for CASSPRGGTGGGETQYF. The chain employs TRBV11-2 and TRBJ2-5; tentatively, D is TRBD1 (8 bases). Trimming removed 5 bases from V and 4 bases from J, with 23 bases in between. CDR3 length: 17 amino acids. Germline V lookup: CDR1 SGHAT, CDR2 FQNNGV.

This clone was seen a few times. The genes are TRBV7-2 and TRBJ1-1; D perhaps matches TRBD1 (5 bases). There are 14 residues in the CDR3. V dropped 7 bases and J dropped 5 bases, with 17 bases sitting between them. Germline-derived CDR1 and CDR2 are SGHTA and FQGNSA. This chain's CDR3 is CASTPRQGATEAFF. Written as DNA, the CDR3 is TGTGCCAGCACCCCCCGTCAAGGGGCGACTGAAGCTTTCTTT. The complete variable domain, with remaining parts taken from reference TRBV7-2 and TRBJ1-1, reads GAGVSQSPSNKVTEKGKDVELRCDPISGHTALYWYRQSLGQGLEFLIYFQGNSAPDKSGLPSDRFSAERTGGSVSTLTIQRTQQEDSAVYLCASTPRQGATEAFFGQGTRLTVV.

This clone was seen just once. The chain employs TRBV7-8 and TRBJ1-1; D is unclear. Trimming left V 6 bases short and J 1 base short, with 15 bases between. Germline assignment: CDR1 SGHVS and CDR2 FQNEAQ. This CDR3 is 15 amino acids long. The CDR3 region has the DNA TGTGCCAGCAGACCTAGCGGACGGACGAACACTGAAGCTTTCTTT. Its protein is CASRPSGRTNTEAFF.

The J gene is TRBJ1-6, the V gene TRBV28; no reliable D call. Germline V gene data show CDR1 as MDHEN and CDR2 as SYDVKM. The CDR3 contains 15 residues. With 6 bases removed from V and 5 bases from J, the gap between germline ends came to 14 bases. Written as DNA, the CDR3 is TGTGCCAGCAGCCACCGGGATGGTAATAATTCACCCCTCCACTTT. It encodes CASSHRDGNNSPLHF.

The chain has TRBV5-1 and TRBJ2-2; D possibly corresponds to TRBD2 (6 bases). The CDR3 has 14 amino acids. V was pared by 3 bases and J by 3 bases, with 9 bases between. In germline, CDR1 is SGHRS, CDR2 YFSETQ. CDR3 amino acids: CASSWASDTGELFF. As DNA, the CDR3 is TGCGCCAGCAGCTGGGCTAGCGACACCGGGGAGCTGTTTTTT.

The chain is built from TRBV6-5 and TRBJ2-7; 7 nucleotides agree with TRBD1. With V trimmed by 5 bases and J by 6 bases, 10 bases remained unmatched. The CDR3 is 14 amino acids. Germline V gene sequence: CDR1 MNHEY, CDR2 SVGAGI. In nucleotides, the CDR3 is TGTGCCAGCAGTATGTACAGGGGCGCGTCCGAGCAGTACTTC. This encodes CASSMYRGASEQYF.

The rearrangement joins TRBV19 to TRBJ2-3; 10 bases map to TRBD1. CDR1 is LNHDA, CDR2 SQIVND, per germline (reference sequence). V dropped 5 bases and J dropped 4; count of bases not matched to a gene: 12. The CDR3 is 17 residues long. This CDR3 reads CASSESSGTGVSDTQYF. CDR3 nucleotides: TGTGCCAGTAGTGAGTCCTCCGGGACAGGGGTTTCAGATACGCAGTATTTT. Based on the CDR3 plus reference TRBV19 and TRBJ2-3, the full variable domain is DGGITQSPKYLFRKEGQNVTLSCEQNLNHDAMYWYRQDPGQGLRLIYYSQIVNDFQKGDIAEGYSVSREKKESFPLTVTSAQKNPTAFYLCASSESSGTGVSDTQYFGPGTRLTVL.

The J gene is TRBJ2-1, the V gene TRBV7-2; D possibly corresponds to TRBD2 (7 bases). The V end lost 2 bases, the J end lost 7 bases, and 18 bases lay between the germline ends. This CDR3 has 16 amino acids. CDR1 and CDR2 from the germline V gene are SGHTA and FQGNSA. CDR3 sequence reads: CASSLTRGAPGNEQFF. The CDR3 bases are TGTGCCAGCAGCTTAACTCGGGGGGCCCCTGGGAATGAGCAGTTCTTC.